These 13 T cell receptor beta chains came from one sample sequenced in a study of identifying expanded T cells in peripheral blood. Libraries were prepared by immunoSEQ multiplex PCR; TCRdb keeps only in-frame clonotypes and omits some of them. The sample yields just under 65,000 clones, roughly 86% seen once. The specimen sequenced was blood. The receptors derive from a person aged 18 to 70 in good health.

This chain joins TRBV4-2 and TRBJ2-1, with D perhaps given as TRBD1 or TRBD2 (6 bases each). Looked up from germline, CDR1 is LGHNA and CDR2 is YNFKEQ. V was cut by 5 bases and J by 1 base, with 15 bases left in between. The CDR3 has 16 residues. CDR3 in DNA: TGTGCCAGCAGCGAAGGGGGACTTCTATCCTACAATGAGCAGTTCTTC. It is translated as CASSEGGLLSYNEQFF.

The chain carries TRBV4-3 and TRBJ2-1; D is ambiguous. Germline values: CDR1 LGHNA, CDR2 YSLEER. Between the trimmed V and J ends, which lost 1 base and 0 bases, there was a span of 10 bases. The CDR3 consists of 16 residues. Written as DNA, the CDR3 is TGCGCCAGCAGCCAAGTGGCCGAGAGCTCCTACAATGAGCAGTTCTTC. This sequence encodes CASSQVAESSYNEQFF.

The genes are TRBV9 and TRBJ2-7; D unresolved. The CDR3 extends over 15 amino acids. V dropped 0 bases and J dropped 2 bases, with 12 bases sitting between them. Germline CDR1 is SGDLS and CDR2 is YYNGEE. CDR3 residues: CASSVGKGITYEQYF. CDR3 nucleotides: TGTGCCAGCAGCGTAGGGAAGGGAATAACCTACGAGCAGTACTTC.

Comments on this clone: Different DNA sequences within this sample yield the same CDR3. V usage is TRBV6-4 and J usage is TRBJ2-6; no definite D call. V gave up 2 bases and J gave up 1 base, with 6 bases separating them. CDR1 MRHNA and CDR2 SNTAGT come from the germline V gene. The CDR3 runs 15 residues. The CDR3 here is CASSDEGSGANVLTF. CDR3 coding DNA: TGTGCCAGCAGTGACGAAGGGTCTGGGGCCAACGTCCTGACTTTC.

The J gene is TRBJ2-5, the V gene TRBV30; D unclear. The V end was cut by 5 bases, the J end by 2 bases, with 3 bases between. The CDR3 runs 10 residues. Germline V gene lookup returns CDR1 GTSNPN and CDR2 SVGIG (reference sequence). The CDR3 nucleotides are TGTGCCTGGGTGCAAGAGACCCAGTACTTC. It yields the protein CAWVQETQYF.

The chain carries TRBV30 and TRBJ1-2; D is unclear. The germline gives CDR1 GTSNPN, CDR2 SVGIG (reference sequence). The CDR3 spans 13 residues. V was trimmed by 3 bases and J by 2 bases, leaving 10 bases between them. The CDR3 reads CAWSPGRNYGYTF. For the CDR3, the DNA is TGTGCCTGGAGCCCTGGGAGAAACTATGGCTACACCTTC.

This chain joins TRBV11-1 and TRBJ1-1; 9 nucleotides line up with TRBD1. Germline V gene lookup returns CDR1 SGHAT and CDR2 FQDESV (reference sequence). CDR3 length equals 16 residues. Trimming removed 2 bases from V and 7 bases from J; junction bases left unmatched: 11. Written as DNA, the CDR3 is TGTGCCAGCAGCTTAAAGGGGTACAGGGGGCCGGTTGAAGCTTTCTTT. It encodes CASSLKGYRGPVEAFF.

This clone is medium-sized in the sample. The genes are TRBV19 and TRBJ2-7, with D unclear. V shed 4 bases and J shed 2 bases, with 0 bases lying between them. The CDR3 consists of 10 residues. Germline loops: CDR1 LNHDA, CDR2 SQIVND (reference sequence). CDR3 coding DNA: TGTGCCAGTAGTACCTACGAGCAGTACTTC. It is translated as CASSTYEQYF. The full variable domain, in which reference TRBV19 and TRBJ2-7 provide the parts outside the CDR3, is DGGITQSPKYLFRKEGQNVTLSCEQNLNHDAMYWYRQDPGQGLRLIYYSQIVNDFQKGDIAEGYSVSREKKESFPLTVTSAQKNPTAFYLCASSTYEQYFGPGTRLTVT.

This sequence joins TRBV27 and TRBJ1-4; TRBD1 agrees at 10 bases. The V gene's germline CDR1 is MNHEY and CDR2 SMNVEV (reference sequence). The V gene end was trimmed by 0 bases and the J gene end by 10 bases; junction bases not matched to a gene: 8. The CDR3 covers 16 residues. CDR3 nucleotide sequence: TGTGCCAGCAGTTTATCCCCGGACAGGGGGATAGGAAAACTGTTTTTT. Its protein is CASSLSPDRGIGKLFF.

This clone appeared a single time. The rearrangement uses TRBV6-6 and TRBJ1-2; TRBD1 agrees at 9 bases. This CDR3 spans 12 amino acids. The J segment lost 8 bases and the V segment lost 6 bases, leaving 4 bases of the junction unmatched. The germline gives CDR1 MNHNY, CDR2 SVGAGI (reference sequence). The CDR3 loop is CASSRTGVGYTF. CDR3 nucleotide sequence: TGTGCCAGCAGCCGGACAGGGGTCGGCTACACCTTC.

The chain joins TRBV4-2 to TRBJ2-1; D is unclear. This CDR3 region has 15 residues. Germline-derived CDR1 and CDR2 are LGHNA and YNFKEQ. V shed 4 bases and J shed 0 bases, with 10 bases lying between them. CDR3 in DNA: TGTGCCAGCAGCCTATCATTGAGCTCCTACAATGAGCAGTTCTTC. Protein sequence: CASSLSLSSYNEQFF.

This rearrangement joins TRBV27 to TRBJ2-6, with D possibly being TRBD2 (6 bases). CDR3 length: 18 amino acids. V dropped 5 bases and J dropped 0 bases, with 17 bases sitting between them. CDR1 MNHEY and CDR2 SMNVEV come from the germline V gene (reference sequence). CDR3 coding DNA: TGTGCCAGCAGTGGATCTCTTAGCGGATACTCTGGGGCCAACGTCCTGACTTTC. Translated: CASSGSLSGYSGANVLTF.

This chain uses TRBV5-5 with TRBJ2-1; no clear D. The CDR3 sequence is 12 residues long. Germline V lookup: CDR1 SGHKS, CDR2 YYEKEE (reference sequence). V lost 1 base to trimming and J lost 7 bases, with 6 bases between them. DNA for the CDR3: TGTGCCAGCAGCTTGCCTTTGAATGAGCAGTTCTTC. It is translated as CASSLPLNEQFF.